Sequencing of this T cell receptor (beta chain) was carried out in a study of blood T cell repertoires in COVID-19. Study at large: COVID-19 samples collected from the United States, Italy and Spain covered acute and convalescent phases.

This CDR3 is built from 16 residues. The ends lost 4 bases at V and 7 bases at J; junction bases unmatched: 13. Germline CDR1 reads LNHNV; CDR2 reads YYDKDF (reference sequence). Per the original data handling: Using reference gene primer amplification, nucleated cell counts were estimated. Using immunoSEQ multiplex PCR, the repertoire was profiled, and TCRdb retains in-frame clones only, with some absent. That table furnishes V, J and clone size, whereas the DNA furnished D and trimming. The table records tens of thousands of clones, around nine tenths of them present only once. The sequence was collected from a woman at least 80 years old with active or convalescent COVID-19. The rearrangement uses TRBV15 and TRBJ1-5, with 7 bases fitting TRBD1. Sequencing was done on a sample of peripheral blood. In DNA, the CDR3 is TGTGCCACCAGCACTCAATTCGACAGGGTATGGCAGCCCCAGCATTTT. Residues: CATSTQFDRVWQPQHF.